The 30 T cell receptor beta chains below all came from one sample that was sequenced in a study of STAT5B mutations in CD4+ large granular lymphocyte leukemia. Produced via immunoSEQ multiplex PCR; TCRdb's table is partial and in-frame only. The data contain approximately 31,000 clones, around three quarters of them seen just once; the ten biggest clones take up less than 2.5%. The sequenced sample consisted of CD4+ T cells from blood buffy coats. The receptor source for this set is a human donor in good health.

V usage is TRBV1 and J usage is TRBJ1-1. TRBV1 is shown as a pseudogene. CDR3 size: 17 residues. CDR3 DNA sequence: TGCACCAGCAGCCAAGATGGGGGGGATATGGGGAACACTGAAGCTTTCTTT. It yields the protein CTSSQDGGDMGNTEAFF.

The chain joins TRBV27 to TRBJ1-4; D gene unclear. Germline CDR1 MNHEY, CDR2 SMNVEV (reference sequence). CDR3 length equals 14 residues. The ends were cut back, 8 bases at V and 3 bases at J, with 13 bases in the middle. The CDR3: CASRVTYANEKLFF. The CDR3, as DNA: TGTGCCAGCCGAGTTACATACGCTAATGAAAAACTGTTTTTT.

The chain uses TRBV7-2 and TRBJ1-2; TRBD1 agrees at 10 bases. CDR1 and CDR2 (germline): SGHTA, FQGNSA. The trim removed 5 bases at V and 3 bases at J, leaving 9 bases unmatched. The CDR3 runs to 16 residues. The CDR3 sequence: CASSRRQGANHYGYTF. The CDR3 DNA reads as TGTGCCAGCAGCCGGCGACAGGGGGCTAATCACTATGGCTACACCTTC.

This clone was seen only once. The V call is TRBV6-1, the J call TRBJ2-7; D is ambiguous. Trimming stripped 5 bases from V and 7 bases from J, with 18 bases between. This CDR3 region has 14 residues. Germline V CDR1 and CDR2: MNHNS, SASEGT. The CDR3 DNA reads as TGTGCCAGCAGTTCCCTAGACCGGGCTACGGAGCAGTACTTC. Amino acids: CASSSLDRATEQYF.

The rearrangement joins TRBV7-2 to TRBJ2-1, with 7 bases matching TRBD2. This CDR3 is 16 amino acids long. The V and J ends lost 1 base and 0 bases, in that order; junction bases with no gene match: 3. The germline gives CDR1 SGHTA, CDR2 FQGNSA. In DNA form, the CDR3 reads TGTGCCAGCAGCTTAGTAGGCGGGGGCTCCTACAATGAGCAGTTCTTC. It is translated as CASSLVGGGSYNEQFF.

The chain links TRBV7-8 to TRBJ1-6; 10 bases are shared with TRBD1. There are 15 residues in the CDR3. Germline CDR1 is SGHVS and CDR2 is FQNEAQ. J gave up 7 bases and V 5 bases, and 5 bases lay outside the gene matches. The CDR3 protein is CASSMDRGTNSPLHF. The CDR3 DNA reads TGTGCCAGCAGCATGGACAGGGGGACGAATTCACCCCTCCACTTT.

The chain is built from TRBV5-8 and TRBJ1-1; D uncertain. V dropped 0 bases and J dropped 11 bases, with 20 bases sitting between them. This CDR3 region has 15 residues. Germline V lookup: CDR1 SGHTS, CDR2 YDEGEE. In nucleotides, the CDR3 is TGTGCCAGCAGCTTGGCCCCGTCGGGGTCGGATAGGGCTTTCTTT. Residues: CASSLAPSGSDRAFF.

This clone was found once. This chain links TRBV7-2 with TRBJ2-3; D is undetermined. The CDR3 covers 16 residues. The V gene lost 2 bases and the J gene lost 1 base, with 13 bases spanning the gap. The V gene's germline CDR1 is SGHTA and CDR2 FQGNSA. The CDR3 nucleotides read TGTGCCAGCAGCTTATTCCATGGCGGCGGCACAGATACGCAGTATTTT. Translated, it gives CASSLFHGGGTDTQYF. The variable domain in full, with the rest retrieved from reference TRBV7-2 and TRBJ2-3, is GAGVSQSPSNKVTEKGKDVELRCDPISGHTALYWYRQSLGQGLEFLIYFQGNSAPDKSGLPSDRFSAERTGGSVSTLTIQRTQQEDSAVYLCASSLFHGGGTDTQYFGPGTRLTVL.

This clone was seen a handful of times. The chain carries TRBV6-5 and TRBJ1-1; D not resolved. The V end lost 6 bases, the J end lost 3 bases, and 11 bases lay between the germline ends. The germline V gene encodes CDR1 MNHEY and CDR2 SVGAGI. The CDR3 covers 13 residues. This chain's CDR3 is CASSLNGDTEAFF. CDR3 bases: TGTGCCAGCAGCTTAAACGGGGACACTGAAGCTTTCTTT.

The rearrangement joins TRBV5-6 to TRBJ2-4; maybe TRBD2 (5 bases). The V gene's germline CDR1 is SGHDT and CDR2 YYEEEE. The CDR3 runs 13 residues. Deletions cut 0 bases from V and 8 bases from J, with 9 bases between. The CDR3 region is CASSLAGVDIQYF. In nucleotides, the CDR3 is TGTGCCAGCAGCTTGGCCGGGGTGGACATTCAGTACTTC.

The chain is built from TRBV11-3 and TRBJ2-3; 8 nucleotides line up with TRBD2. J lost 1 base, V lost 3 bases, and 0 bases had no gene match. The CDR3 is 14 amino acids. Germline V gene sequence: CDR1 SGHNT, CDR2 YENEEA. CDR3: CASSFGGGTDTQYF. CDR3 coding DNA: TGTGCCAGCAGCTTCGGGGGGGGCACAGATACGCAGTATTTT.

The rearrangement uses TRBV11-2 and TRBJ2-7; maybe TRBD1 (5 bases). This CDR3 region has 17 residues. V was pared by 2 bases and J by 0 bases, with 17 bases between. Germline CDR1 SGHAT, CDR2 FQNNGV. The CDR3, as DNA: TGTGCCAGCAGCTTATTATCTACAGGACGGTACTCCTACGAGCAGTACTTC. Translation gives CASSLLSTGRYSYEQYF. Supplemented by reference TRBV11-2 and TRBJ2-7, the full variable domain reads EAGVAQSPRYKIIEKRQSVAFWCNPISGHATLYWYQQILGQGPKLLIQFQNNGVVDDSQLPKDRFSAERLKGVDSTLKIQPAKLEDSAVYLCASSLLSTGRYSYEQYFGPGTRLTVT.

J is TRBJ2-1 and V is TRBV29-1, with TRBD1 matching 7 bases. The CDR3 is 14 amino acids. Germline lookup yields CDR1 SQVTM and CDR2 ANQGSEA. The ends lost 7 bases at V and 9 bases at J; junction bases unmatched: 15. The CDR3 nucleotides are TGCAGCGACAGCCCGGGACAGACATTCGGTGAGCAGTTCTTC. Encoded protein: CSDSPGQTFGEQFF.

V and J are TRBV29-1 and TRBJ1-2, with D possibly TRBD1 on 6 matching bases. Germline V gene lookup returns CDR1 SQVTM and CDR2 ANQGSEA. Trimming pared 0 bases from V and 8 bases from J, leaving 13 bases between. The CDR3 totals 13 residues. The CDR3 DNA sequence: TGCAGCGTTGAAGAGGGCCGGGGGCAAGGCTACACCTTC. As protein: CSVEEGRGQGYTF.

In this sample, this clone turned up once. The DNA for the CDR3 is TGCGCCAGCAGCAAGGGACAATTCTCCTACGAGCAGTACTTC. This encodes CASSKGQFSYEQYF. The chain combines TRBV10-2 with TRBJ2-7; D is perhaps TRBD1 (6 bases). Trimming pared 6 bases from V and 0 bases from J, leaving 12 bases between. The CDR3 runs 14 residues. Germline CDR1 WSHSY, CDR2 SAAADI.

The genes are TRBV15 and TRBJ2-5; TRBD2 might be the D (6 bases). In germline, CDR1 is LNHNV, CDR2 YYDKDF (reference sequence). There are 15 residues in the CDR3. The ends were cut back, 1 base at V and 5 bases at J, with 14 bases in the middle. The CDR3 DNA sequence: TGTGCCACCAGCAGAGCGGGAGTAGCCAGGGAGACCCAGTACTTC. Translating gives CATSRAGVARETQYF.

DNA for the CDR3: TGCGCCAGCAGCCAAGAAGGTTGGCCCGGCGGCAATCAGCCCCAGCATTTT. Amino acid sequence: CASSQEGWPGGNQPQHF. The chain combines TRBV4-1 with TRBJ1-5; D ambiguous. The ends were cut back, 0 bases at V and 2 bases at J, with 14 bases in the middle. This CDR3 spans 17 amino acids. Germline V lookup: CDR1 MGHRA, CDR2 YSYEKL.

V is TRBV7-2 and J is TRBJ1-2, with TRBD1 matching over 9 bases. The CDR3 has 13 residues. V lost 5 bases to trimming and J lost 5 bases; unmatched junction nucleotides: 3. Germline CDR1 is SGHTA and CDR2 is FQGNSA. CDR3 sequence reads: CASSPDRGYGYTF. The CDR3 nucleotides are TGTGCCAGCAGCCCGGACAGGGGATATGGCTACACCTTC.

The rearrangement links TRBV4-3 to TRBJ2-3; 12 positions match TRBD2. This CDR3 has 15 amino acids. CDR1 LGHNA and CDR2 YSLEER come from the germline V gene. V lost 5 bases, J lost 8 bases, and 8 bases stayed unmatched. The CDR3 here is CASSTSSGGGPTQYF. The DNA of the CDR3 is TGCGCCAGCAGCACCTCTAGCGGGGGGGGCCCTACGCAGTATTTT.

The chain carries TRBV19 and TRBJ1-2; TRBD1 agrees at 8 bases. V lost 5 bases, J lost 7 bases, and 6 bases stayed unmatched. The CDR3 loop spans 13 amino acids. Germline V CDR1 and CDR2: LNHDA, SQIVND (reference sequence). The CDR3 nucleotides are TGTGCCAGTAGTCTCGGACAGGGCCCTGGCTACACCTTC. Translation gives CASSLGQGPGYTF.

V usage is TRBV12-5 and J usage is TRBJ1-6, with 7 bases identical to TRBD1. Looked up from germline, CDR1 is LGHNT and CDR2 is FRNRAP. The V segment lost 6 bases and the J segment 4 bases; nucleotides outside the gene matches: 3. The CDR3 totals 14 residues. CDR3 sequence reads: CASGAGQYNSPLHF. The CDR3 DNA reads as TGTGCTAGTGGGGCGGGACAGTATAATTCACCCCTCCACTTT.

The gene calls are TRBV4-3 and TRBJ2-5; D remains ambiguous. CDR1 is LGHNA and CDR2 is YSLEER in the germline V gene. CDR3 length: 13 amino acids. The V gene lost 2 bases and the J gene lost 5 bases, with 9 bases spanning the gap. CDR3 sequence: CASSQSAFETQYF. The DNA for the CDR3 is TGCGCCAGCAGCCAATCAGCGTTTGAGACCCAGTACTTC.

V is TRBV7-2 and J is TRBJ2-5; TRBD1 aligns across 9 bases. Germline trimming cut 1 base from V and 6 bases from J; bases unmatched to any gene: 6. Germline V gene lookup returns CDR1 SGHTA and CDR2 FQGNSA. The CDR3 runs to 15 residues. CDR3 in DNA: TGTGCCAGCAGCTTAGTGGGACAGGGTAGGAAGACCCAGTACTTC. Protein: CASSLVGQGRKTQYF. Drawing the rest from reference TRBV7-2 and TRBJ2-5, the complete variable domain is GAGVSQSPSNKVTEKGKDVELRCDPISGHTALYWYRQSLGQGLEFLIYFQGNSAPDKSGLPSDRFSAERTGGSVSTLTIQRTQQEDSAVYLCASSLVGQGRKTQYFGPGTRLLVL.

This chain uses TRBV4-3 with TRBJ2-1; TRBD2 matches 11 bases. Germline V lookup: CDR1 LGHNA, CDR2 YSLEER. The CDR3 totals 15 residues. The V segment lost 2 bases and the J segment 12 bases; nucleotides outside the gene matches: 9. The CDR3 reads CASSQQLAGDAGQFF. In DNA, the CDR3 is TGCGCCAGCAGCCAACAACTAGCGGGGGACGCGGGGCAGTTCTTC.

The gene calls are TRBV19 and TRBJ2-7; D ambiguous. CDR3 length: 14 residues. Germline-derived CDR1 and CDR2 are LNHDA and SQIVND (reference sequence). Deletions cut 4 bases from V and 4 bases from J, with 14 bases between. CDR3 in amino acids: CASSTGPSGYEQYF. DNA of the CDR3: TGTGCCAGTAGTACCGGACCATCCGGATACGAGCAGTACTTC.

V and J are TRBV19 and TRBJ2-2, with TRBD2 matching over 8 bases. The CDR3 is 15 amino acids. The germline CDR1 and CDR2 sequences are LNHDA and SQIVND (reference sequence). Trimming cost V 8 bases and J 1 base; bases outside gene matches: 6. CDR3 sequence: CASGGLAGNTGELFF. Written as DNA, the CDR3 is TGTGCCAGTGGGGGGCTAGCGGGGAACACCGGGGAGCTGTTTTTT. Full variable domain (outside the CDR3, taken from reference TRBV19 and TRBJ2-2): DGGITQSPKYLFRKEGQNVTLSCEQNLNHDAMYWYRQDPGQGLRLIYYSQIVNDFQKGDIAEGYSVSREKKESFPLTVTSAQKNPTAFYLCASGGLAGNTGELFFGEGSRLTVL.

This chain connects TRBV9 to TRBJ1-2, with 7 nucleotides matching TRBD1. CDR3 length: 13 amino acids. The V gene's germline CDR1 is SGDLS and CDR2 YYNGEE. V shed 4 bases and J 4 bases; nucleotides not matched to a gene: 4. The CDR3 is CASSPTGAYGYTF. CDR3 coding DNA: TGTGCCAGCAGCCCTACAGGGGCCTATGGCTACACCTTC.

The V and J genes are TRBV4-1 and TRBJ2-5; TRBD2 matches 7 bases. This CDR3 has 18 residues. Germline V CDR1 and CDR2: MGHRA, YSYEKL. V trimming: 5 bases; J trimming: 4 bases; junction bases outside the gene matches: 19. Here the CDR3 DNA reads TGCGCCAGCAGCTCCCCTCGGGCTAGCGGAGCCTTAGGAGAGACCCAGTACTTC. Its protein product is CASSSPRASGALGETQYF.

This chain connects TRBV4-3 to TRBJ2-7, with TRBD2 identical over 7 bases. The CDR3 has 13 amino acids. From germline, CDR1 is LGHNA and CDR2 YSLEER. With V trimmed by 4 bases and J by 10 bases, 10 bases remained unmatched. The CDR3 loop reads CASSPWPRTSQYF. The CDR3 nucleotides read TGCGCCAGCAGCCCTTGGCCCCGGACTAGTCAGTACTTC.

This clone was seen just once. The genes are TRBV10-3 and TRBJ1-5, with a possible D match to TRBD1 (6 bases). Germline CDR1 reads ENHRY; CDR2 reads SYGVKD. CDR3 length equals 15 residues. Trimming removed 4 bases at V and 0 bases at J, with 10 bases between. The CDR3 loop reads CAISAGDNSNQPQHF. The CDR3 DNA is TGTGCCATCAGTGCAGGGGATAATAGCAATCAGCCCCAGCATTTT.